The 30 T cell receptor beta chains listed next were all sequenced from one sample in a study of blood T cell repertoires in COVID-19. Sequencing used immunoSEQ multiplex PCR; TCRdb keeps in-frame clones, though not all of them. The sample has tens of thousands of clones, more than 70% seen once; the top ten hold about 5%. Sequenced material: peripheral blood. The source is a man aged 45-65 years with active COVID-19.

The rearrangement uses TRBV2 and TRBJ2-5; D is undetermined. This CDR3 spans 13 amino acids. Trimming pared 4 bases from V and 0 bases from J, leaving 6 bases between. Germline-derived CDR1 and CDR2 are SNHLY and FYNNEI. DNA for the CDR3: TGTGCCAGCAGTGTTCCTCACCAAGAGACCCAGTACTTC. This codes for CASSVPHQETQYF.

This clone was detected only a few times. The rearrangement links TRBV9 to TRBJ2-7; a possible D gene is TRBD1 (5 bases). The germline gives CDR1 SGDLS, CDR2 YYNGEE. V lost 3 bases and J lost 2, with 9 bases in between. The CDR3 runs 13 residues. The CDR3 loop reads CASSATETYEQYF. CDR3 DNA: TGTGCCAGCAGCGCGACAGAGACCTACGAGCAGTACTTC.

The V and J genes are TRBV4-1 and TRBJ2-1; 9 nucleotides agree with TRBD1. CDR3 length equals 17 residues. With 7 bases clipped from V and 1 base from J, the junction kept 11 bases outside the gene matches. Looked up from germline, CDR1 is MGHRA and CDR2 is YSYEKL. This chain's CDR3 is CASTDVHRGLSYNEQFF. CDR3 nucleotides: TGCGCCAGCACCGACGTCCACAGGGGGCTTTCCTACAATGAGCAGTTCTTC.

This chain joins TRBV12-3 or TRBV12-4 and TRBJ2-7; 8 bases align to TRBD2. This CDR3 has 12 amino acids. V lost 8 bases and J lost 2; bases outside the gene matches: 2. The CDR3 DNA is TGTGCCAGCCGGCGGGGGGCCTACGAGCAGTACTTC. Amino acids: CASRRGAYEQYF.

V is TRBV15 and J is TRBJ2-3; TRBD2 aligns across 8 bases. The CDR3 has 14 amino acids. From germline, CDR1 is LNHNV and CDR2 YYDKDF (reference sequence). V lost 0 bases and J lost 9; bases outside the gene matches: 5. CDR3 sequence (DNA): TGTGCCACCAGCAGAGACCGGGGCGGGGGGACGCAGTATTTT. Translated, it gives CATSRDRGGGTQYF.

V usage is TRBV9 and J usage is TRBJ1-1; D perhaps matches TRBD1 (6 bases). The germline V and J ends were trimmed by 0 bases and 5 bases, with 11 bases remaining between them. The CDR3 covers 14 residues. Per germline, CDR1 SGDLS and CDR2 YYNGEE. The CDR3 sequence is CASSVAGVGTEAFF. The CDR3 nucleotides read TGTGCCAGCAGCGTAGCAGGGGTGGGGACTGAAGCTTTCTTT.

This clone was observed a few times. The chain carries TRBV6-2 or TRBV6-3 and TRBJ2-7; TRBD1 matches at 7 bases. J lost 1 base, V lost 5 bases, and 5 bases had no gene match. The germline gives CDR1 MNHEY, CDR2 SVGEGT. The CDR3 is 14 residues long. This CDR3 is CASSPGTDSYEQYF. CDR3 nucleotide sequence: TGTGCCAGCAGTCCCGGGACAGATTCCTACGAGCAGTACTTC.

The V gene is TRBV28, the J gene TRBJ1-5, with D uncertain. CDR1 and CDR2 (germline): MDHEN, SYDVKM. Trimming cost V 2 bases and J 0 bases, with 8 bases left between them. This CDR3 spans 15 amino acids. The CDR3 protein is CASSLHTNSNQPQHF. For the CDR3, the DNA is TGTGCCAGCAGTTTACATACTAATAGCAATCAGCCCCAGCATTTT.

The gene calls are TRBV18 and TRBJ1-2; the D gene is possibly TRBD1 (6 bases). Germline V lookup: CDR1 KGHSH, CDR2 LQKENI. The CDR3 runs 13 residues. The V and J ends lost 0 bases and 4 bases respectively, with 6 bases between them. In DNA, the CDR3 is TGTGCCAGCTCACCACCACAGGGCTATGGCTACACCTTC. Protein: CASSPPQGYGYTF.

V usage is TRBV19 and J usage is TRBJ1-5; no clear D. The germline V gene has CDR1 LNHDA and CDR2 SQIVND (reference sequence). The CDR3 consists of 14 residues. Trimming removed 6 bases from V and 0 bases from J, with 9 bases in between. The CDR3 reads CASRPTLSNQPQHF. CDR3 in DNA: TGTGCCAGTAGACCGACACTTAGCAATCAGCCCCAGCATTTT.

V gene TRBV7-9 combines with J gene TRBJ2-4; D perhaps matches TRBD1 (5 bases). V lost 1 base and J lost 1, with 17 bases in between. Germline CDR1 reads SEHNR; CDR2 reads FQNEAQ (reference sequence). The CDR3 consists of 18 residues. CDR3 DNA: TGTGCCAGCAGCTTAGGGGCATATGGGGCGCGGGCCAAAAACATTCAGTACTTC. Its protein is CASSLGAYGARAKNIQYF.

The V and J genes are TRBV7-8 and TRBJ1-2; D is ambiguous. This CDR3 has 13 amino acids. Germline values: CDR1 SGHVS, CDR2 FQNEAQ. V was cut by 5 bases and J by 3 bases, with 10 bases left in between. CDR3 nucleotides: TGTGCCAGCAGCCGTAGCGGGGACTATGGCTACACCTTC. Amino acid sequence: CASSRSGDYGYTF. The full variable domain, rest sourced from reference TRBV7-8 and TRBJ1-2, is GAGVSQSPRYKVAKRGQDVALRCDPISGHVSLFWYQQALGQGPEFLTYFQNEAQLDKSGLPSDRFFAERPEGSVSTLKIQRTQQEDSAVYLCASSRSGDYGYTFGSGTRLTVV.

The chain has TRBV19 and TRBJ1-3; perhaps TRBD1 as D (5 bases). Germline-derived CDR1 and CDR2 are LNHDA and SQIVND (reference sequence). V gave up 7 bases and J gave up 2 bases, with 12 bases separating them. CDR3 length: 14 residues. CDR3 residues: CASTQTAAGNTIYF. For the CDR3, the DNA is TGTGCCAGTACCCAGACAGCAGCTGGAAACACCATATATTTT.

V usage is TRBV28 and J usage is TRBJ1-1; no definite D call. Per germline, CDR1 MDHEN and CDR2 SYDVKM. V lost 3 bases and J 2 bases, leaving 10 bases between the germline ends. The CDR3 sequence is 14 residues long. CDR3 sequence reads: CASSLVQSNTEAFF. Here the CDR3 DNA reads TGTGCCAGCAGTTTGGTACAGAGCAACACTGAAGCTTTCTTT.

This clone showed up just a few times. The chain employs TRBV18 and TRBJ1-5; TRBD1 matches 7 bases. The CDR3 has 15 residues. Germline V gene data show CDR1 as KGHSH and CDR2 as LQKENI. J lost 4 bases, V lost 0 bases, and 3 bases had no gene match. The CDR3 protein is CASSPPGQVNQPQHF. The CDR3, as DNA: TGTGCCAGCTCACCACCCGGACAGGTAAATCAGCCCCAGCATTTT.

The CDR3: CASSLARGATPQHF. As DNA, the CDR3 is TGTGCCAGCAGCTTGGCACGGGGTGCCACCCCCCAGCATTTT. The rearrangement joins TRBV5-6 to TRBJ1-5; D is uncertain. The CDR3 runs to 14 residues. Trimming left V 0 bases short and J 10 bases short, with 14 bases between. Germline lookup yields CDR1 SGHDT and CDR2 YYEEEE.

CDR3 loop: CATGEPYNEQFF. The DNA of the CDR3 is TGTGCCACCGGAGAACCCTACAATGAGCAGTTCTTC. The chain links TRBV15 to TRBJ2-1, with no clear D. This CDR3 region has 12 residues. CDR1 LNHNV and CDR2 YYDKDF come from the germline V gene (reference sequence). The V gene lost 8 bases and the J gene lost 2 bases, with 7 bases spanning the gap. The full variable domain, completed using reference TRBV15 and TRBJ2-1, is DAMVIQNPRYQVTQFGKPVTLSCSQTLNHNVMYWYQQKSSQAPKLLFHYYDKDFNNEADTPDNFQSRRPNTSFCFLDIRSPGLGDTAMYLCATGEPYNEQFFGPGTRLTVL.

The V call is TRBV3-1 (or the pseudogene TRBV3-2), the J call TRBJ2-5, with D possibly TRBD2 on 6 matching bases. The germline V gene has CDR1 LGHDT and CDR2 YNNKEL (reference sequence). The CDR3 contains 13 residues. V was pared by 4 bases and J by 10 bases, with 16 bases between. CDR3 sequence (DNA): TGTGCCAGCAGCCGGGGACTCCGAAGGGACCAGTACTTC. Translating gives CASSRGLRRDQYF.

The V call is TRBV10-3, the J call TRBJ2-1; D not resolved. Germline assignment: CDR1 ENHRY and CDR2 SYGVKD. This CDR3 has 11 amino acids. Trimming pared 5 bases from V and 9 bases from J, leaving 8 bases between. CDR3: CAISTTGEQFF. CDR3 coding DNA: TGTGCCATCAGTACTACGGGTGAGCAGTTCTTC.

In this sample, this clone turned up a few times. The V and J genes are TRBV2 and TRBJ1-2; TRBD1 matches 8 bases. V lost 8 bases and J lost 5; bases outside the gene matches: 13. This CDR3 is 15 amino acids long. CDR1 and CDR2 (germline): SNHLY, FYNNEI. In nucleotides, the CDR3 is TGTGCCAGCGCGGGACAGGTGAATTATATATATGGCTACACCTTC. Translating gives CASAGQVNYIYGYTF.

V is TRBV10-3 and J is TRBJ1-5; D is perhaps TRBD1 (5 bases). This CDR3 spans 14 amino acids. Per the germline V gene, CDR1 is ENHRY and CDR2 is SYGVKD. Trimming removed 3 bases at V and 2 bases at J, with 8 bases between. Written as DNA, the CDR3 is TGTGCCATCAGTGACAGGGATGGCAATCAGCCCCAGCATTTT. It encodes CAISDRDGNQPQHF.

The chain recombines TRBV10-3 with TRBJ2-2; 7 bases are shared with TRBD2. With V trimmed by 10 bases and J by 4 bases, 9 bases remained unmatched. The V gene's germline CDR1 is ENHRY and CDR2 SYGVKD. The CDR3 length is 14 residues. The chain's CDR3 is CATAGLGSTGELFF. The CDR3, as DNA: TGTGCCACAGCGGGGTTGGGGAGCACCGGGGAGCTGTTTTTT.

This sequence joins TRBV5-1 and TRBJ2-3; D not certain. The germline gives CDR1 SGHRS, CDR2 YFSETQ. Trimming removed 2 bases at V and 5 bases at J, with 9 bases between. CDR3 length: 13 amino acids. This CDR3 is CASSLGDEDTQYF. The CDR3 coding sequence is TGCGCCAGCAGCTTAGGAGACGAAGATACGCAGTATTTT. Using reference TRBV5-1 and TRBJ2-3 for the parts outside the CDR3, the full variable domain is KAGVTQTPRYLIKTRGQQVTLSCSPISGHRSVSWYQQTPGQGLQFLFEYFSETQRNKGNFPGRFSGRQFSNSRSEMNVSTLELGDSALYLCASSLGDEDTQYFGPGTRLTVL.

The chain links TRBV5-4 to TRBJ1-2; 7 bases map to TRBD1. CDR3 size: 14 residues. Germline CDR1 and CDR2: SGHNT and YYREEE (reference sequence). The V segment lost 5 bases and the J segment 4 bases; nucleotides outside the gene matches: 8. CDR3 residues: CASSSPGQLYGYTF. CDR3 coding DNA: TGTGCCAGCAGTTCCCCGGGACAGCTCTATGGCTACACCTTC.

The rearrangement links TRBV5-6 to TRBJ2-1; 12 bases are shared with TRBD2. This CDR3 comprises 16 residues. CDR1 and CDR2 (germline): SGHDT, YYEEEE. The junction had 8 bases not matched to a gene; V was cut back by 4 bases and J by 6 bases. Here the CDR3 DNA reads TGTGCCAGCAGCGGCGGTCTAGCGGGAGGGGCCAATGAGCAGTTCTTC. Translated: CASSGGLAGGANEQFF.

The chain is built from TRBV23-1 and TRBJ2-7; a possible D gene is TRBD1 (6 bases). TRBV23-1 is an open reading frame, and its role is uncertain. V dropped 4 bases and J dropped 3 bases, with 7 bases sitting between them. The CDR3 is 12 amino acids. In nucleotides, the CDR3 is TGCGCCAGCAGTCCCAGGGGCTACGAGCAGTACTTC. It specifies CASSPRGYEQYF.

This clone was found once. V gene TRBV29-1 combines with J gene TRBJ1-1; D unclear. CDR3 length: 13 residues. CDR1 and CDR2 from the germline V gene are SQVTM and ANQGSEA. V gave up 3 bases and J gave up 3 bases, with 11 bases separating them. The CDR3 bases are TGCAGCGTTGACGGCGGGGAGGACACTGAAGCTTTCTTT. It specifies CSVDGGEDTEAFF.

The V and J genes are TRBV18 and TRBJ2-7; 10 bases match TRBD1. Germline values: CDR1 KGHSH, CDR2 LQKENI. The CDR3 spans 15 residues. Losses at the gene ends were 3 bases for V and 5 bases for J; bases not matched to a gene: 7. The CDR3 nucleotides read TGTGCCAGCTCACCCTCCGGGACAGGGGTTAACGAGCAGTACTTC. The encoded protein is CASSPSGTGVNEQYF. Variable domain in full (rest from reference TRBV18 and TRBJ2-7): NAGVMQNPRHLVRRRGQEARLRCSPMKGHSHVYWYRQLPEEGLKFMVYLQKENIIDESGMPKERFSAEFPKEGPSILRIQQVVRGDSAAYFCASSPSGTGVNEQYFGPGTRLTVT.

The rearrangement joins TRBV27 to TRBJ2-2, with D maybe TRBD2 (5 bases). Trimming left V 3 bases short and J 0 bases short, with 8 bases between. The CDR3 loop spans 15 amino acids. In germline, CDR1 is MNHEY, CDR2 SMNVEV (reference sequence). DNA of the CDR3: TGTGCCAGCAGTTTCGGAGGCGCGAACACCGGGGAGCTGTTTTTT. It translates to CASSFGGANTGELFF.

J is TRBJ1-1 and V is TRBV27, with TRBD1 matching over 9 bases. The CDR3 sequence is 16 residues long. From germline, CDR1 is MNHEY and CDR2 SMNVEV (reference sequence). Germline trimming cut 4 bases from V and 3 bases from J; bases unmatched to any gene: 9. The CDR3 DNA reads as TGTGCCAGCAGTTCGACATGGGACAGGGAGGACACTGAAGCTTTCTTT. Amino acid sequence: CASSSTWDREDTEAFF.